Listed below are T cell receptor beta chains from one sample, sequenced in a study of blood T cell repertoires in COVID-19. Clones were sequenced by immunoSEQ multiplex PCR, and TCRdb holds only the in-frame ones, with some missing. This sample has under 150,000 clones, with roughly 85% found just once. The sample was PBMCs or T cells enriched from blood (not recorded which). All receptors derive from a woman in her 50s who had recovered from COVID-19. Each CDR3 is given with its conserved first and last residue. The order of the fields is V gene, J gene, clone size, D gene, CDR3 protein, CDR3 DNA. D genes are given only for firm matches. Clone size, where shown, is once, few, many, or a class for clones that have expanded.

TRBV30	TRBJ1-2	-	-	CAWIIQGAANYGYTF	TGTGCCTGGATTATACAGGGAGCCGCTAACTATGGCTACACCTTC
TRBV7-2	TRBJ2-5	-	TRBD2	CASSFVLAGPGETQYF	TGTGCCAGCAGCTTCGTCTTAGCGGGACCGGGGGAGACCCAGTACTTC
TRBV4-1	TRBJ2-2	-	-	CASRSPGQNTGELFF	TGCGCCAGCAGATCCCCGGGACAGAACACCGGGGAGCTGTTTTTT
TRBV5-8	TRBJ2-7	-	-	CASSLDQRRYEQYF	TGTGCCAGCAGCTTGGACCAGCGAAGATACGAGCAGTACTTC
TRBV7-7	TRBJ2-3	-	TRBD2	CASSLGGSGDTQYF	TGTGCCAGCAGCTTAGGCGGGAGTGGAGATACGCAGTATTTT
TRBV28	TRBJ1-2	-	TRBD1	CASSTGQGFDGYTF	TGTGCCAGCAGTACAGGACAGGGATTCGATGGCTACACCTTC
TRBV19	TRBJ2-1	once	-	CASSIGGRKYNEQFF	TGTGCCAGTAGTATAGGGGGGAGGAAGTACAATGAGCAGTTCTTC
TRBV6-1	TRBJ1-1	-	TRBD1	CASSETRTGPLAEAFF	TGTGCCAGCAGTGAAACCCGGACAGGGCCCCTCGCTGAAGCTTTCTTT
TRBV9	TRBJ1-4	-	-	CASSVATGINEKLFF	TGTGCCAGCAGCGTAGCTACGGGAATTAATGAAAAACTGTTTTTT
TRBV27	TRBJ1-5	-	-	CASSASRDGSKQPQHF	TGTGCCAGCAGTGCAAGCAGGGATGGTAGTAAGCAGCCCCAGCATTTT
TRBV7-6	TRBJ2-3	-	TRBD2	CASSPTSGRTDTQYF	TGTGCCAGCAGCCCGACTAGCGGGAGAACAGATACGCAGTATTTT
TRBV14	TRBJ1-4	few	-	CASSQVGGGGKLFF	TGTGCCAGCAGCCAAGTTGGGGGCGGGGGAAAACTGTTTTTT
TRBV10-1	TRBJ2-5	-	-	CASSEYSGRETQYF	TGCGCCAGCAGTGAATACTCCGGGAGAGAGACCCAGTACTTC
TRBV19	TRBJ2-7	-	TRBD2	CASSKAGTSDEQYF	TGTGCCAGTAGTAAAGCGGGGACCTCTGACGAGCAGTACTTC
TRBV3-1/TRBV3-2	TRBJ1-3	-	-	CASSPYRESSGNTIYF	TGTGCCAGCAGCCCCTACAGGGAGAGCTCTGGAAACACCATATATTTT
TRBV5-1	TRBJ1-5	once	TRBD1	CASSTGGLNQPQHF	TGCGCCAGCAGCACAGGGGGCCTGAATCAGCCCCAGCATTTT
TRBV4-1	TRBJ2-5	-	TRBD1	CASSQRQGIETQYF	TGCGCCAGCAGCCAACGACAGGGAATAGAGACCCAGTACTTC
TRBV6-1	TRBJ2-1	-	TRBD1	CASSEGRGLLNSYNEQFF	TGTGCCAGCAGTGAGGGCAGGGGGCTATTAAATTCCTACAATGAGCAGTTCTTC
TRBV28	TRBJ2-1	-	TRBD2	CASSIAGGLGNEQFF	TGTGCCAGCAGCATAGCGGGAGGTTTGGGCAATGAGCAGTTCTTC
TRBV3-1/TRBV3-2	TRBJ1-2	-	-	CASSQVGGSYTF	TGTGCCAGCAGCCAAGTGGGAGGAAGCTACACCTTC
TRBV27	TRBJ2-1	-	TRBD1	CASSLRGDRANEQFF	TGTGCCAGCAGCCTCCGGGGGGACAGGGCCAATGAGCAGTTCTTC
TRBV5-4	TRBJ2-3	-	TRBD1	CASSPRTGWTDTQYF	TGTGCCAGCAGCCCGAGGACAGGTTGGACAGATACGCAGTATTTT
TRBV9	TRBJ1-3	-	-	CASSLSSGNTIYF	TGTGCCAGCAGCCTCAGCTCTGGAAACACCATATATTTT
TRBV4-1	TRBJ1-2	-	-	CASSQEQHYGYTF	TGCGCCAGCAGCCAAGAACAACACTATGGCTACACCTTC
TRBV14	TRBJ2-7	-	TRBD1	CASSHHDRAYEQYF	TGTGCCAGCAGCCACCATGACAGGGCCTACGAGCAGTACTTC
TRBV10-3	TRBJ2-3	once	TRBD1	CAIKPDRVTSTDTQYF	TGTGCCATCAAGCCTGACAGGGTAACTAGCACAGATACGCAGTATTTT
TRBV5-1	TRBJ1-1	-	-	CASSSGTTNTEAFF	TGCGCCAGCAGCTCCGGGACAACGAACACTGAAGCTTTCTTT
TRBV7-3	TRBJ2-1	-	TRBD2	CASSLGREWGNEQFF	TGTGCCAGCAGCCTGGGGCGGGAGTGGGGCAATGAGCAGTTCTTC
TRBV9	TRBJ1-2	-	TRBD1	CASSGWDRDPGYTF	TGTGCCAGCAGCGGATGGGACAGGGATCCTGGCTACACCTTC
TRBV11-2	TRBJ2-7	once	TRBD1	CASSSSGGPYEQYF	TGTGCCAGCAGCTCCTCAGGGGGCCCCTACGAGCAGTACTTC
TRBV5-8	TRBJ2-3	few	TRBD1	CASISGTGSLTDTQYF	TGTGCCAGCATTTCCGGGACAGGGAGCCTCACAGATACGCAGTATTTT
TRBV5-1	TRBJ2-7	few	-	CASSFQLGTYEQYF	TGCGCCAGCAGCTTCCAACTAGGGACCTACGAGCAGTACTTC
TRBV7-7	TRBJ2-5	many	TRBD2	CASSLQSSLAGGGETQYF	TGTGCCAGCAGCTTACAATCAAGCCTAGCGGGAGGTGGCGAGACCCAGTACTTC
TRBV28	TRBJ2-2	-	-	CASSGISNTGELFF	TGTGCCAGCTCCGGGATCTCGAACACCGGGGAGCTGTTTTTT
TRBV30	TRBJ1-4	-	-	CAWSGWATNEKLFF	TGTGCCTGGAGCGGGTGGGCAACTAATGAAAAACTGTTTTTT
TRBV18	TRBJ1-4	once	-	CASSPLVLATNEKLFF	TGTGCCAGCTCACCCTTAGTCCTGGCAACTAATGAAAAACTGTTTTTT
TRBV27	TRBJ2-1	-	-	CASSPAVLANEQFF	TGTGCCAGCAGTCCAGCGGTTCTCGCAAATGAGCAGTTCTTC
TRBV7-2	TRBJ1-3	-	TRBD1	CASSLGGTGTGNTIYF	TGTGCCAGCAGCTTGGGCGGGACAGGAACTGGAAACACCATATATTTT
TRBV5-1	TRBJ1-1	-	-	CASSLSSGLNTEAFF	TGCGCCAGCAGCTTGAGCTCAGGGCTGAACACTGAAGCTTTCTTT
TRBV4-1	TRBJ1-3	-	TRBD1	CASSQRQGPGNTIYF	TGCGCCAGCAGCCAACGACAGGGGCCTGGAAACACCATATATTTT
TRBV6-5	TRBJ1-4	-	-	CASGLLETNEKLFF	TGTGCCAGCGGATTACTGGAGACTAATGAAAAACTGTTTTTT
TRBV5-1	TRBJ2-6	-	-	CASSLKDPSSGANVLTF	TGCGCCAGCAGCTTGAAAGATCCCAGCTCTGGGGCCAACGTCCTGACTTTC
TRBV4-1	TRBJ2-3	few	TRBD2	CASSRDYDTQYF	TGCGCCAGCAGCCGGGACTACGATACGCAGTATTTT
TRBV6-1	TRBJ1-5	-	TRBD1	CASSEGTGGISNQPQHF	TGTGCCAGCAGTGAAGGCACAGGGGGGATTAGCAATCAGCCCCAGCATTTT
TRBV19	TRBJ1-4	-	TRBD1	CASSTGTGEKLFF	TGTGCCAGTAGTACCGGGACAGGGGAAAAACTGTTTTTT
TRBV24-1	TRBJ2-1	once	TRBD2	CATSGGLAGVKQFF	TGTGCCACTAGTGGAGGACTAGCGGGAGTAAAGCAGTTCTTC
TRBV6-1	TRBJ1-6	-	TRBD1	CASSLSRDRPSHSHF	TGTGCCAGCAGTCTATCCCGGGACAGGCCGTCGCATAGCCACTTT
TRBV5-1	TRBJ1-2	-	-	CASSGQNYGYTF	TGCGCCAGCAGTGGGCAGAACTATGGCTACACCTTC
TRBV7-3	TRBJ2-1	-	-	CASSSYPWASDSEQFF	TGTGCCAGCAGTTCCTACCCATGGGCTTCAGACAGTGAGCAGTTCTTC
TRBV5-1	TRBJ2-7	-	-	CASSLGRSGRSEQYF	TGCGCCAGCAGCTTGGGACGATCAGGGCGGTCCGAGCAGTACTTC
TRBV18	TRBJ1-5	-	TRBD1	CASSGQEVISNQPQHF	TGTGCCAGCTCGGGACAGGAGGTAATTAGCAATCAGCCCCAGCATTTT